This note documents a single TCR beta chain sequence. The record originates from a study of blood T cell repertoires in COVID-19. The V gene's germline CDR1 is SGHTA and CDR2 FQGNSA. J lost 5 bases, V lost 3 bases, and 6 bases had no gene match. The CDR3 has 14 amino acids. Here immunoSEQ multiplex PCR was the method, and the copy in TCRdb shows in-frame clones only, minus some. The profile shows about 260,000 clones, around 86% of them singletons. Sequencing was performed on peripheral blood. This receptor was obtained from a man between 35 and 55 years old who had recovered from COVID-19. The gene calls are TRBV7-2 and TRBJ2-7; 8 bases agree with TRBD1. CDR3: CASSFQGAHHEQYF. CDR3 coding DNA: TGTGCCAGCAGCTTTCAGGGGGCCCATCACGAGCAGTACTTC.